These 6 T cell receptor beta chains were all obtained from the same sample, sequenced in a study of blood T cell repertoires in COVID-19. TCRdb's table, derived via immunoSEQ multiplex PCR, lists solely in-frame clones and lacks some. In the table there are around 190,000 clones, about nine tenths of which are singletons. The sample taken for sequencing was peripheral blood. The receptors shown here come from a man aged 18 to 29 with active or convalescent COVID-19.

This clone appeared once. J is TRBJ1-2 and V is TRBV5-1; 8 bases fit TRBD1. From germline, CDR1 is SGHRS and CDR2 YFSETQ. This CDR3 is built from 14 residues. Trimming at V came to 0 bases and at J to 8 bases, leaving 6 bases not matched to a gene. The CDR3 spells CASSLADREGGYTF. In DNA form, the CDR3 reads TGCGCCAGCAGCTTGGCGGACAGGGAAGGAGGCTACACCTTC.

The chain carries TRBV5-4 and TRBJ1-1, with a tentative D call TRBD1 (6 bases). Trimming removed 5 bases from V and 0 bases from J, with 14 bases in between. From germline, CDR1 is SGHNT and CDR2 YYREEE (reference sequence). This CDR3 has 15 amino acids. The CDR3 spells CASRSEGGVNTEAFF. In DNA, the CDR3 is TGTGCCAGCAGGAGTGAGGGGGGGGTGAACACTGAAGCTTTCTTT.

The rearrangement joins TRBV28 to TRBJ2-3; 10 nucleotides agree with TRBD2. Per the germline V gene, CDR1 is MDHEN and CDR2 is SYDVKM. Trimming cost V 4 bases and J 8 bases; bases outside gene matches: 9. The CDR3 covers 15 residues. This CDR3 is CASSSLAGGPSTQYF. DNA of the CDR3: TGTGCCAGCAGTTCGTTAGCGGGGGGTCCCTCTACGCAGTATTTT.

The chain carries TRBV10-3 and TRBJ1-5; D is uncertain. The CDR3 consists of 17 residues. V was clipped by 0 bases and J by 0 bases, with 12 bases between them. Germline assignment: CDR1 ENHRY and CDR2 SYGVKD. Here the CDR3 reads CAISESRERNSNQPQHF. The CDR3 DNA follows: TGTGCCATCAGTGAGTCGAGGGAGAGAAATAGCAATCAGCCCCAGCATTTT.

The rearrangement links TRBV19 to TRBJ2-7, with 9 nucleotides matching TRBD1. V lost 4 bases to trimming and J lost 1 base; unmatched junction nucleotides: 11. CDR1 and CDR2 from the germline V gene are LNHDA and SQIVND (reference sequence). This CDR3 is built from 17 residues. The chain's CDR3 is CASSRKIGTGMSYEQYF. The CDR3 DNA follows: TGTGCCAGTAGTAGGAAGATAGGGACAGGGATGTCCTACGAGCAGTACTTC.

The chain couples TRBV6-5 to TRBJ1-2; 7 positions agree with TRBD1. Germline CDR1 MNHEY, CDR2 SVGAGI. This CDR3 spans 14 amino acids. J gave up 4 bases and V 8 bases, and 10 bases lay outside the gene matches. Here the CDR3 reads CASDVGQSVYGYTF. The DNA for the CDR3 is TGTGCCAGCGATGTGGGACAGTCGGTCTATGGCTACACCTTC.